This T cell receptor beta chain is drawn from a study of blood T cells in healthy people across ages. Study results and caveats: Unsorted PBMC input precluded a conclusive naive versus antigen-experienced comparison.

Individuals who donated were healthy Caucasians from Russia aged roughly 6 to 90. A second about 7 to 12 cycle PCR used barcoded and J-beta primers. Every cDNA molecule carried a tag from a template-switch adaptor bearing 12 random nucleotides. Each CDR3 protein is one row after TCRdb ran MiXCR on the 5' RACE reads. The sample has 700,000 to 950,000 distinct CDR3 sequences; about 42% are singletons. The ends were cut back, 8 bases at V and 4 bases at J, with 9 bases in the middle. The CDR3 totals 12 residues. Germline V gene lookup returns CDR1 MGHDK and CDR2 SYGVNS. This clonotype was seen a few times. Its antigen is not identified.

Material: blood. The gene calls are TRBV25-1 and TRBJ1-5, with D uncertain. This TCR was sampled from a woman aged 60-75 years in good health. Written as DNA, the CDR3 is TGTGCCAGCGCTGAGGGAAATCAGCCCCAGCATTTT. It specifies CASAEGNQPQHF.